In this sample, the clone carrying this T cell receptor beta chain turned up a few times. The data derive from a study of beta chain features in type 1 diabetes. V was pared by 3 bases and J by 4 bases, with 5 bases of the junction left unmatched. This CDR3 is 15 amino acids long. In germline, CDR1 is SGHRS, CDR2 YFSETQ. The sequenced template was cDNA made from the entire isolated RNA. Clones were sequenced by immunoSEQ multiplex PCR, and TCRdb holds only the in-frame ones, with some missing. The repertoire holds hundreds of thousands of clones, with 15% to 17% as singletons. The sequence was obtained from a man younger than 35 in good health. The sample taken for sequencing was naive CD4+ T cells from blood. The V gene is TRBV5-1, the J gene TRBJ1-1, with 11 bases aligning to TRBD1. The chain's CDR3 is CASSSPGTGGTEAFF. CDR3 sequence (DNA): TGCGCCAGCAGCTCCCCCGGGACAGGGGGCACTGAAGCTTTCTTT.